Below, 27 T cell receptor beta chains from the same sample are listed, as sequenced in a study of blood T cells in healthy people across ages. A second about 6 to 12 cycle PCR used barcoded and J-beta primers. One entry per CDR3 protein results from TCRdb running MiXCR on the 5' RACE reads. The sample shows around 710,000 distinct CDR3 sequences, approximately 39% of them seen only once. Sequenced: blood. The source of these receptors is a woman in her sixties in good health.

This chain joins TRBV12-3 or TRBV12-4 and TRBJ1-1; tentative D call: TRBD1 (5 bases). This CDR3 is 15 amino acids long. Deletions cut 7 bases from V and 5 bases from J, with 20 bases between. The chain's CDR3 is CASTPLSRVGTEAFF. Here the CDR3 DNA reads TGTGCCAGCACCCCTTTATCCAGGGTGGGGACTGAAGCTTTCTTT.

The chain couples TRBV20-1 to TRBJ1-6; TRBD1 might be the D (5 bases). The V gene lost 3 bases and the J gene lost 4 bases, with 19 bases spanning the gap. CDR3 length: 17 residues. The germline V gene has CDR1 DFQATT and CDR2 SNEGSKA (reference sequence). The CDR3 region has the DNA TGCAGTGCTAGGTCCACCCAGGTGGGGGGTTATAATTCACCCCTCCACTTT. Translated, it gives CSARSTQVGGYNSPLHF.

This clonotype has more than one count but fewer than ten. The chain carries TRBV5-1 and TRBJ1-1; maybe TRBD1 (6 bases). Germline CDR1 reads SGHRS; CDR2 reads YFSETQ. The V end was cut by 4 bases, the J end by 4 bases, with 14 bases between. This CDR3 is built from 14 residues. DNA for the CDR3: TGCGCCAGCAGCCTGCTTCCGACAGGCACTGAAGCTTTCTTT. This gives the protein CASSLLPTGTEAFF.

This clonotype has just a few counts. The chain couples TRBV28 to TRBJ2-1, with a weak D call TRBD2 (7 bases). Germline CDR1 MDHEN, CDR2 SYDVKM. V was cut by 3 bases and J by 5 bases, with 14 bases left in between. The CDR3 loop spans 15 amino acids. DNA for the CDR3: TGTGCCAGCAGTTTGGGGGCGGGAGCCAACAATGAGCAGTTCTTC. Translating it yields CASSLGAGANNEQFF.

Ten or more counts support this clonotype. The V and J genes are TRBV6-2 or TRBV6-3 and TRBJ2-4; D may be TRBD2 (5 bases). Germline CDR1 and CDR2: MNHEY and SVGEGT. The CDR3 is made up of 14 amino acids. V was cut by 5 bases and J by 0 bases, with 8 bases left in between. As DNA, the CDR3 is TGTGCCAGCAGTGGCGGACTAGCCAAAAACATTCAGTACTTC. Its protein is CASSGGLAKNIQYF.

This clonotype was observed many times. The chain links TRBV7-2 to TRBJ2-7; weak D call: TRBD2 (6 bases). V lost 6 bases to trimming and J lost 2 bases, with 17 bases between them. The CDR3 covers 15 residues. CDR1 is SGHTA and CDR2 is FQGNSA in the germline V gene. The DNA for the CDR3 is TGTGCCAGCAGTCTCCAAAAGGGAGGCGCCTACGAGCAGTACTTC. It codes for CASSLQKGGAYEQYF.

This clonotype was found many times. The chain combines TRBV19 with TRBJ2-4; D is undetermined. CDR3 length: 17 residues. V lost 3 bases to trimming and J lost 0 bases, with 15 bases between them. Germline V lookup: CDR1 LNHDA, CDR2 SQIVND (reference sequence). CDR3 DNA sequence: TGTGCCAGTAGTATGGATCAACAACCTCTAGCCAAAAACATTCAGTACTTC. Translated, it gives CASSMDQQPLAKNIQYF.

This clonotype was detected only once. CDR3 loop: CASSLVASDKAENTF. The DNA of the CDR3 is TGTGCCAGCAGCTTAGTCGCGTCGGATAAGGCAGAAAACACCTTC. The chain combines TRBV11-2 with TRBJ1-2; D ambiguous. Trimming removed 1 base from V and 12 bases from J, with 21 bases in between. The germline V gene encodes CDR1 SGHAT and CDR2 FQNNGV. This CDR3 contains 15 residues.

This clonotype was seen many times. This chain connects TRBV18 to TRBJ2-5; no clear D gene. The V end lost 0 bases, the J end lost 2 bases, and 10 bases lay between the germline ends. This CDR3 comprises 15 residues. Germline V gene sequence: CDR1 KGHSH, CDR2 LQKENI. Here the CDR3 reads CASSPPNGPQETQYF. CDR3 nucleotide sequence: TGTGCCAGCTCACCACCAAACGGGCCTCAAGAGACCCAGTACTTC. Supplemented by reference TRBV18 and TRBJ2-5, the full variable domain reads NAGVMQNPRHLVRRRGQEARLRCSPMKGHSHVYWYRQLPEEGLKFMVYLQKENIIDESGMPKERFSAEFPKEGPSILRIQQVVRGDSAAYFCASSPPNGPQETQYFGPGTRLLVL.

The V call is TRBV6-5, the J call TRBJ1-2, with 9 bases matching TRBD1. Germline V gives CDR1 MNHEY, CDR2 SVGAGI. This CDR3 spans 14 amino acids. The trim removed 6 bases at V and 1 base at J, leaving 3 bases unmatched. This chain's CDR3 is CASRGQGVNYGYTF. The CDR3 coding sequence is TGTGCCAGCAGGGGACAGGGTGTTAACTATGGCTACACCTTC.

The rearrangement links TRBV20-1 to TRBJ2-4, with TRBD2 matching over 7 bases. This CDR3 has 12 residues. Germline V gives CDR1 DFQATT, CDR2 SNEGSKA (reference sequence). The V gene end was trimmed by 6 bases and the J gene end by 9 bases; junction bases not matched to a gene: 8. CDR3 in amino acids: CSATGRAGIQYF. The CDR3 DNA reads TGCAGTGCCACGGGGAGGGCGGGCATTCAGTACTTC.

The chain links TRBV28 to TRBJ2-1; 8 nucleotides agree with TRBD2. The CDR3 covers 16 residues. Trimming at V came to 6 bases and at J to 8 bases, leaving 15 bases not matched to a gene. Germline values: CDR1 MDHEN, CDR2 SYDVKM. CDR3 residues: CASSPPRGGLRDEQFF. In DNA form, the CDR3 reads TGTGCCAGCAGCCCTCCCCGGGGGGGATTGAGAGATGAGCAGTTCTTC.

This clonotype was observed a handful of times. The chain uses TRBV7-2 and TRBJ2-4, with TRBD1 matching 8 bases. Germline assignment: CDR1 SGHTA and CDR2 FQGNSA. Trimming took 3 bases from V and 7 from J; bases not matched to a gene: 5. This CDR3 contains 14 residues. CDR3 loop: CASSFPTGENIQYF. The CDR3 nucleotides read TGTGCCAGCAGCTTCCCGACAGGGGAGAACATTCAGTACTTC.

The chain couples TRBV7-2 to TRBJ1-3; no clear D gene. CDR1 is SGHTA, CDR2 FQGNSA, per germline. The V gene lost 3 bases and the J gene lost 4 bases, with 10 bases spanning the gap. This CDR3 spans 14 amino acids. CDR3 DNA: TGTGCCAGCAGCTTCCTGACCGGGGGAAACACCATATATTTT. Protein product: CASSFLTGGNTIYF.

This sequence joins TRBV3-1 and TRBJ2-1; 7 bases are shared with TRBD1. V lost 1 base, J lost 7 bases, and 7 bases stayed unmatched. Germline assignment: CDR1 LGHDT and CDR2 YNNKEL (reference sequence). The CDR3 covers 15 residues. The CDR3 bases are TGTGCCAGCAGCCAAGGACAGGGTTCATGGAATGAGCAGTTCTTC. Encoded protein: CASSQGQGSWNEQFF.

This clonotype has at least ten counts. The rearrangement links TRBV20-1 to TRBJ2-6; perhaps TRBD2 as D (6 bases). CDR3 length: 14 residues. Trimming left V 1 base short and J 2 bases short, with 6 bases between. In germline, CDR1 is DFQATT, CDR2 SNEGSKA (reference sequence). The CDR3 here is CSARGRAGANVLTF. CDR3 sequence (DNA): TGCAGTGCTAGAGGGAGGGCTGGGGCCAACGTCCTGACTTTC.

The gene calls are TRBV12-3 or TRBV12-4 and TRBJ2-1; 10 bases align to TRBD2. Unmatched junction bases numbered 4, after V lost 6 bases and J lost 5 bases. The CDR3 totals 14 residues. CDR3 DNA: TGTGCCAGCAGGCCTAGCGGGGGAAACAATGAGCAGTTCTTC. It encodes CASRPSGGNNEQFF.

Note on this clonotype: The CDR3 carries no conserved terminal phenylalanine or tryptophan, so it likely arises from a read error. The gene calls are TRBV6-5 and TRBJ1-2; TRBD1 matches at 8 bases. With V trimmed by 6 bases and J by 6 bases, 6 bases remained unmatched. In germline, CDR1 is MNHEY, CDR2 SVGAGI. The CDR3 consists of 13 residues. The CDR3 sequence: CASRRTGMNGYTL. The CDR3 DNA is TGTGCCAGCAGGAGGACAGGGATGAATGGCTACACCTTA.

Comments on this clonotype: One end of the junction fails to match germline, which may point to a read error. This rearrangement joins TRBV28 to TRBJ2-7; a possible D gene is TRBD2 (6 bases). The CDR3 extends over 15 amino acids. Per germline, CDR1 MDHEN and CDR2 SYDVKM. In DNA, the CDR3 is TGTGCCGGCAGTTTAGGCGGGGCACATTCCTACGAGCAGTACTTC. Translation: CAGSLGGAHSYEQYF.

This clonotype turned up a few times. CDR3 loop: CASSEWGTRPGTQYF. The CDR3 region has the DNA TGTGCCAGCAGTGAATGGGGTACCCGCCCGGGTACGCAGTATTTT. The V call is TRBV25-1, the J call TRBJ2-3; no clear D gene. The CDR3 spans 15 residues. Trimming left V 1 base short and J 8 bases short, with 16 bases between. Germline-derived CDR1 and CDR2 are MGHDK and SYGVNS.

This clonotype has ten or more counts. The J gene is TRBJ1-2, the V gene TRBV29-1, with a tentative D call TRBD1 (6 bases). This CDR3 is 16 amino acids long. Germline V gene data show CDR1 as SQVTM and CDR2 as ANQGSEA. Deletions cut 0 bases from V and 5 bases from J, with 19 bases between. The CDR3: CSVEDRGQGTTYGYTF. The CDR3 DNA is TGCAGCGTTGAAGATCGAGGGCAGGGGACGACATATGGCTACACCTTC. Complete variable domain (other parts from reference TRBV29-1 and TRBJ1-2): SAVISQKPSRDICQRGTSLTIQCQVDSQVTMMFWYRQQPGQSLTLIATANQGSEATYESGFVIDKFPISRPNLTFSTLTVSNMSPEDSSIYLCSVEDRGQGTTYGYTFGSGTRLTVV.

In this sample, this clonotype turned up many times. The chain combines TRBV3-1 with TRBJ2-1; unclear D gene. The ends were cut back, 3 bases at V and 4 bases at J, with 7 bases in the middle. Germline V lookup: CDR1 LGHDT, CDR2 YNNKEL (reference sequence). This CDR3 has 13 amino acids. For the CDR3, the DNA is TGTGCCAGCAGCCACGACCGGTACAATGAGCAGTTCTTC. This encodes CASSHDRYNEQFF.

The sample holds many counts of this clonotype. J is TRBJ2-3 and V is TRBV29-1; 13 bases are shared with TRBD2. Per the germline V gene, CDR1 is SQVTM and CDR2 is ANQGSEA. The CDR3 is 15 amino acids. With V trimmed by 4 bases and J by 3 bases, 4 bases remained unmatched. The CDR3 spells CSVGGTSGETDTQYF. The CDR3 DNA reads TGCAGCGTTGGGGGGACTAGCGGGGAGACAGATACGCAGTATTTT.

V and J are TRBV6-5 and TRBJ1-1; D unclear. The CDR3 is made up of 14 amino acids. Germline lookup yields CDR1 MNHEY and CDR2 SVGAGI. V lost 2 bases and J lost 1, with 8 bases in between. CDR3 amino acids: CASSYIRQNTEAFF. The CDR3 bases are TGTGCCAGCAGTTACATAAGACAGAACACTGAAGCTTTCTTT.

The chain recombines TRBV5-1 with TRBJ2-1, with 8 bases matching TRBD2. J gave up 7 bases and V 0 bases, and 18 bases lay outside the gene matches. This CDR3 contains 19 residues. In germline, CDR1 is SGHRS, CDR2 YFSETQ. CDR3 residues: CASSLGRLERGGPGNEQFF. CDR3 coding DNA: TGCGCCAGCAGCTTGGGGAGACTAGAGCGCGGGGGGCCGGGTAATGAGCAGTTCTTC.

CDR3 DNA sequence: TGTGCCAGCAGTCCAGGACACACCCAAGAGACCCAGTACTTC. This codes for CASSPGHTQETQYF. V gene TRBV27 combines with J gene TRBJ2-5, with D possibly being TRBD1 (5 bases). Trimming took off 5 bases at V and 1 base at J, with 11 bases between the two ends. CDR3 length: 14 residues. Germline V gene lookup returns CDR1 MNHEY and CDR2 SMNVEV (reference sequence).

This chain joins TRBV19 and TRBJ2-5, with 10 nucleotides matching TRBD2. From germline, CDR1 is LNHDA and CDR2 SQIVND (reference sequence). The CDR3 contains 16 residues. V gave up 5 bases and J gave up 1 base; unmatched junction bases: 7. The CDR3: CASSLRASGSQETQYF. The CDR3 region has the DNA TGTGCCAGTAGTCTCAGGGCTAGCGGGAGCCAAGAGACCCAGTACTTC. Full variable domain (outside the CDR3, taken from reference TRBV19 and TRBJ2-5): DGGITQSPKYLFRKEGQNVTLSCEQNLNHDAMYWYRQDPGQGLRLIYYSQIVNDFQKGDIAEGYSVSREKKESFPLTVTSAQKNPTAFYLCASSLRASGSQETQYFGPGTRLLVL.